These 5 T cell receptor beta chains were all obtained from the same sample, sequenced in a study of T cell clonality in common variable immunodeficiency. Repertoires were generated with immunoSEQ multiplex PCR, while TCRdb's copy carries only in-frame clones and drops some. The sample includes about 52,000 clones, none of them occurring once. Material for sequencing was peripheral blood mononuclear cells. These receptors all stem from a person aged 18 to 75 in good health.

This clone was recorded at least ten times. The read falls 3 residues short of the CDR3 end, and the missing part is taken from the germline J gene. The gene calls are TRBV6-1 and TRBJ1-5; D is undetermined. Germline V gene data show CDR1 as MNHNS and CDR2 as SASEGT. Trimming removed 3 bases from V and 4 bases from J, with 7 bases in between. The CDR3 extends over 13 amino acids. CDR3 DNA (partial): TGTGCCAGCAGTGAGAGAGGTAATCAGCCC. As protein: CASSERGNQP. The full CDR3 protein is CASSERGNQPQHF.

In its sample, this clone was seen many times. Sequence at one end of the junction differs from germline and may be a read error. The read terminates 3 residues before the CDR3 end, so the remaining end is supplied by the germline J gene. J is TRBJ2-5 and V is TRBV4-2; tentatively, D is TRBD1 (6 bases). Germline V gives CDR1 LGHNA, CDR2 YNFKEQ. The CDR3 runs to 15 residues. The part of the CDR3 DNA that was read is TGCGCCAGCAGCCAAGTTTTACAGGGAGAAGAGACC. Protein product: CASSQVLQGEET. The whole CDR3 sequence is CASSQVLQGEETQYF.

This clone was detected ten times or more. CDR3 DNA, as far as it was read: TGCGCCAGCAGTACCCAAGGCCCTCATGTCTCAGATACG. Translated: CASSTQGPHVSDT. The full CDR3 protein is CASSTQGPHVSDTQYF. The chain couples TRBV10-1 to TRBJ2-3; D not certain. The read is 3 residues too short to cover the CDR3 end, so that end is filled in from the germline J gene. The CDR3 sequence is 16 residues long. Trimming shortened V by 5 bases and J by 4 bases, and 19 bases separated the two germline ends. Germline V gene data show CDR1 as WNHNN and CDR2 as SYGVQD (reference sequence).

This clone has just a few counts. The DNA ends 3 residues before the CDR3 does, and the rest of the CDR3 is filled in from the germline J gene. The chain has TRBV30 and TRBJ1-1; D is unclear. Germline assignment: CDR1 GTSNPN and CDR2 SVGIG (reference sequence). The CDR3 has 18 residues. This CDR3 reads CAWSGLAGGPLSQETAFF. The part of the CDR3 DNA that was read is TGTGCCTGGAGTGGGCTAGCGGGAGGTCCTCTATCCCAAGAGACC.

This clone was observed at least ten times. The read ends 3 residues early relative to the CDR3; the germline J gene fills the gap. The chain has TRBV5-6 and TRBJ2-3; D is undetermined. CDR3 length: 13 residues. Germline lookup yields CDR1 SGHDT and CDR2 YYEEEE. The CDR3: CASSLGFQETQYF. Partial CDR3 DNA: TGTGCCAGCAGCTTAGGGTTCCAAGAGACG.